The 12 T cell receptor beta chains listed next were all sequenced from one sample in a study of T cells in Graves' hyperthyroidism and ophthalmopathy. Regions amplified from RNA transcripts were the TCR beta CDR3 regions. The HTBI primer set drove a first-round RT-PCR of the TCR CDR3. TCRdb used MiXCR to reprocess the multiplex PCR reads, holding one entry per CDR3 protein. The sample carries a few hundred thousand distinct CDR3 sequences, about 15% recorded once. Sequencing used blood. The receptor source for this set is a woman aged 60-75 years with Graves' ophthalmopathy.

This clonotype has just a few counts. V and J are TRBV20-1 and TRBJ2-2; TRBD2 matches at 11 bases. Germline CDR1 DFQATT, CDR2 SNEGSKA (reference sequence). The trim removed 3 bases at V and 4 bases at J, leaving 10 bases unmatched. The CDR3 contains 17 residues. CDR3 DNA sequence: TGCAGTGCTAGGGAGATAGCGGGAGGGCCGGGCACCGGGGAGCTGTTTTTT. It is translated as CSAREIAGGPGTGELFF.

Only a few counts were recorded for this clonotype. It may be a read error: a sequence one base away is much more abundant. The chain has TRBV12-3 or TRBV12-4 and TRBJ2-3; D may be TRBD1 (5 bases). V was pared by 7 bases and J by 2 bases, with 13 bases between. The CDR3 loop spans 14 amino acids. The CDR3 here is CASNPQDHTDTQYF. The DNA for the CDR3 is TGTGCCAGCAATCCACAGGACCACACAGATACGCAGTATTTT.

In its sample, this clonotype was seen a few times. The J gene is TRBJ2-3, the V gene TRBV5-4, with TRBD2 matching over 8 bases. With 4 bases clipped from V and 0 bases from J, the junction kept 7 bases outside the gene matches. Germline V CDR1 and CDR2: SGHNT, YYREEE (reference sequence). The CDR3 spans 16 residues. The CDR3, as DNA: TGTGCCAGCAGCCCCGGGGGGGCCCATAGCACAGATACGCAGTATTTT. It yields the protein CASSPGGAHSTDTQYF. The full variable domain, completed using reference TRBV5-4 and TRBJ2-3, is ETGVTQSPTHLIKTRGQQVTLRCSSQSGHNTVSWYQQALGQGPQFIFQYYREEENGRGNFPPRFSGLQFPNYSSELNVNALELDDSALYLCASSPGGAHSTDTQYFGPGTRLTVL.

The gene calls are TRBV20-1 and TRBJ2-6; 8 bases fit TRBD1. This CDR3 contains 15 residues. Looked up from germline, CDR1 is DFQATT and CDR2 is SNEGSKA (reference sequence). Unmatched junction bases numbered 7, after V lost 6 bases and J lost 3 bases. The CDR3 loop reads CSAGQGAGGANVLTF. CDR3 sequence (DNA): TGCAGTGCGGGTCAGGGGGCGGGTGGGGCCAACGTCCTGACTTTC.

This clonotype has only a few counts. The CDR3 reads CASSLNPPRTGVVETQYF. CDR3 nucleotide sequence: TGTGCCAGCAGCTTAAACCCCCCAAGGACAGGGGTCGTGGAGACCCAGTACTTC. The chain couples TRBV7-3 to TRBJ2-5; TRBD1 matches at 9 bases. From germline, CDR1 is SGHTA and CDR2 FQGTGA. The CDR3 spans 18 residues. The junction had 14 bases not matched to a gene; V was cut back by 1 base and J by 5 bases.

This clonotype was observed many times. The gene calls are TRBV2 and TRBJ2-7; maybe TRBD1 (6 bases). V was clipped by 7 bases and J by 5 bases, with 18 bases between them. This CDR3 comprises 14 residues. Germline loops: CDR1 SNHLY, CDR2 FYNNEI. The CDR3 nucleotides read TGTGCCAGCACCAACAGGGTGACGCTCCACGAGCAGTACTTC. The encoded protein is CASTNRVTLHEQYF.

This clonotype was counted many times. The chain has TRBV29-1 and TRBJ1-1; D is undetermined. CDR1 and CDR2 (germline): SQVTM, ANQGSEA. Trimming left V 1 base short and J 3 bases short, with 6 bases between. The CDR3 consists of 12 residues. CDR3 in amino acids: CSVEAEDTEAFF. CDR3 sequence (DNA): TGCAGCGTTGAAGCAGAAGACACTGAAGCTTTCTTT.

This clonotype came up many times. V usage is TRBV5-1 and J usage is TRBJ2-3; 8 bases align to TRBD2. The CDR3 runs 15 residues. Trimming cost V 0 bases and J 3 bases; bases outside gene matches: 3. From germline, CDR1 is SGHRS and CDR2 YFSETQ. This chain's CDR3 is CASSLAGRGTDTQYF. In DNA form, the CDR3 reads TGCGCCAGCAGCTTGGCCGGGAGGGGAACAGATACGCAGTATTTT.

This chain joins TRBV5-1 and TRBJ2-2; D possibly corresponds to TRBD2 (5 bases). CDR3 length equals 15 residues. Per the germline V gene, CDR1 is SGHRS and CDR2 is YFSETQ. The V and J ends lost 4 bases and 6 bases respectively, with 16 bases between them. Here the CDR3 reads CASSRQLEDPGELFF. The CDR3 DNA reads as TGCGCCAGCAGCCGGCAGCTGGAGGATCCCGGGGAGCTGTTTTTT.

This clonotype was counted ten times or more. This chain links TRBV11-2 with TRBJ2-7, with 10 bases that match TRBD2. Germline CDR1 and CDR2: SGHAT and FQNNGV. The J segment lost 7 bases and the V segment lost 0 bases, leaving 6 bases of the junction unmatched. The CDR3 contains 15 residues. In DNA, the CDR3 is TGTGCCAGCAGCTTAGACGGACTAGCGGCGAGGGAGCAGTACTTC. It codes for CASSLDGLAAREQYF.

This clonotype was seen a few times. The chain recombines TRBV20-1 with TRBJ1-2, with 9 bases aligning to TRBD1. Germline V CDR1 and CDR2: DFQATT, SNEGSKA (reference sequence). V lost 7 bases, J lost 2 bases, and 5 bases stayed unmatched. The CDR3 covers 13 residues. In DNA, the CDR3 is TGCAGTGTGCCGGGACAGGGCAACTATGGCTACACCTTC. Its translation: CSVPGQGNYGYTF.

For the CDR3, the DNA is TGTGCCAGCAGCCGCGGGACAGTATTAACCTACGAGCAGTACTTC. This gives the protein CASSRGTVLTYEQYF. The chain couples TRBV6-1 to TRBJ2-7; D may be TRBD1 (7 bases). With 6 bases removed from V and 2 bases from J, the gap between germline ends came to 17 bases. Germline assignment: CDR1 MNHNS and CDR2 SASEGT. The CDR3 length is 15 residues.